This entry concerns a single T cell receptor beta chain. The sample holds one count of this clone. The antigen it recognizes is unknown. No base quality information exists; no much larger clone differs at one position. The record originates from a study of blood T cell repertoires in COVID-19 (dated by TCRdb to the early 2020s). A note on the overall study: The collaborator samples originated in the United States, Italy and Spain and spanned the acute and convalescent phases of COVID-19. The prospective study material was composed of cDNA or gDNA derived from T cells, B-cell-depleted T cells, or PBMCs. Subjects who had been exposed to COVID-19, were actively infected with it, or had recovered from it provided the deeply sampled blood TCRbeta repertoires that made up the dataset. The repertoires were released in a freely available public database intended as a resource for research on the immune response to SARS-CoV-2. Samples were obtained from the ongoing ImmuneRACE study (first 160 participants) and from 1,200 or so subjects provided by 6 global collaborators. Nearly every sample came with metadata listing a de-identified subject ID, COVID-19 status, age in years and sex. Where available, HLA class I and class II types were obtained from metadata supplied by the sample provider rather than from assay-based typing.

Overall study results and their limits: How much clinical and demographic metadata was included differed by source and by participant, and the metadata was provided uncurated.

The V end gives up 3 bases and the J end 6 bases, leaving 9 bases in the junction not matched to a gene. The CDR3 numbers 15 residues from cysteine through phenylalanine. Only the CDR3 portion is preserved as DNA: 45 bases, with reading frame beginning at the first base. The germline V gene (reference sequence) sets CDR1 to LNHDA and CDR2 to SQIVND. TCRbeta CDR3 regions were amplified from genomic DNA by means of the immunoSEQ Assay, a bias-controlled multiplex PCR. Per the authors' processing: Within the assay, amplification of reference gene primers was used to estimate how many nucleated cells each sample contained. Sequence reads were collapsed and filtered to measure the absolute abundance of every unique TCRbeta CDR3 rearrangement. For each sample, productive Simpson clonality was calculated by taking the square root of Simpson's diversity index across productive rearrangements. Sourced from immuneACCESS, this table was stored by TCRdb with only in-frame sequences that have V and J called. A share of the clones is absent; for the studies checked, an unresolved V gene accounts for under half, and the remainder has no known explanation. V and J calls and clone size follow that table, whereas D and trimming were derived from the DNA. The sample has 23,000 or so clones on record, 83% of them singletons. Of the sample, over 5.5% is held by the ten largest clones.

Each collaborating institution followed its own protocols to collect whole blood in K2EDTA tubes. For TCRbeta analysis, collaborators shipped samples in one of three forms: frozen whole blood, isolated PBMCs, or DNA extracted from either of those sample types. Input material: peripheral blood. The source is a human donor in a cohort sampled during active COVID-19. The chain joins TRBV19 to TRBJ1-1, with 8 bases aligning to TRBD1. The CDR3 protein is CASSIPGGGLAEAFF. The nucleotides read TGTGCCAGTAGTATCCCAGGGGGCGGGTTGGCTGAAGCTTTCTTT.